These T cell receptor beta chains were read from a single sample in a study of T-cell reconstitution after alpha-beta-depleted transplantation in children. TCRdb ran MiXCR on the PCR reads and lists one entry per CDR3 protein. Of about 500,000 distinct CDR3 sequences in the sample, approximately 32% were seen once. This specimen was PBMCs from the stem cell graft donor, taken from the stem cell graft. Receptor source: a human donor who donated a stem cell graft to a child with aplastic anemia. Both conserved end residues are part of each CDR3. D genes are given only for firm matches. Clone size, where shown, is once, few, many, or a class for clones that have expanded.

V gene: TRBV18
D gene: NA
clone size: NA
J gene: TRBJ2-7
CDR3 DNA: TGTGCCAGCTCACCGTACAGGGTGGCCTACGAGCAGTACTTC
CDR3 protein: CASSPYRVAYEQYF

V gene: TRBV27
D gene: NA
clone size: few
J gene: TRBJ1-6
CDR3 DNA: TGTGCCAGCAGCGGACAGAGCCGAAATTCACCCCTCCACTTT
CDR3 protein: CASSGQSRNSPLHF

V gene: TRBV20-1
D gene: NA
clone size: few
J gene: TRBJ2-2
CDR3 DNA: TGCAGTGCTAGTGTAACGGGCACCCGAACCGGGGAGCTGTTTTTT
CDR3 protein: CSASVTGTRTGELFF

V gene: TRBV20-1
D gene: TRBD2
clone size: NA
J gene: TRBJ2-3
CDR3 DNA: TGCAGTGCTAGAGATATAGCGGGGTTCACAGATACGCAGTATTTT
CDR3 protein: CSARDIAGFTDTQYF

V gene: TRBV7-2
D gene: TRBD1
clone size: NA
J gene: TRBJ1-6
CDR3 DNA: TGTGCCAGCAGCTCTCCGGGACAGCTGAATTCACCCCTCCACTTT
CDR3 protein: CASSSPGQLNSPLHF

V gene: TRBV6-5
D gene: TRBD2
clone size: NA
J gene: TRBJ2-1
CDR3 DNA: TGTGCCAGCAGTTACTCACTACTAGCGGGCTACAATGAGCAGTTCTTC
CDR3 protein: CASSYSLLAGYNEQFF

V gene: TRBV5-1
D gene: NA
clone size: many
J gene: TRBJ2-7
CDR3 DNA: TGTGCCAGCAGCTCAAGCTCCTACGAGCAGTACTTC
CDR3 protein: CASSSSSYEQYF

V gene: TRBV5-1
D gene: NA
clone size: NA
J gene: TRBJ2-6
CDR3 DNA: TGCGCCAGCAGCGCCGCGGTGACAGGTTCTGGGGCCAACGTCCTGACTTTC
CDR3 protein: CASSAAVTGSGANVLTF

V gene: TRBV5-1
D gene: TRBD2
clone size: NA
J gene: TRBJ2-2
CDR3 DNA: TGCGCCAGCAGACTAGCGGGAGGACGGAACACCGGGGAGCTGTTTTTT
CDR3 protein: CASRLAGGRNTGELFF

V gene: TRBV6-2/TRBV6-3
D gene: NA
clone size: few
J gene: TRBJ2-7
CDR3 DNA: TGTGCCAGCAGTTACTCTGGCGAGCAGTACTTC
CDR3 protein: CASSYSGEQYF

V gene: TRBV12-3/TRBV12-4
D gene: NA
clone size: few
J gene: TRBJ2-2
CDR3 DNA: TGTGCCAGCAGTTTAATGGGGCTCACGAACACCGGGGAGCTGTTTTTT
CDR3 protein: CASSLMGLTNTGELFF

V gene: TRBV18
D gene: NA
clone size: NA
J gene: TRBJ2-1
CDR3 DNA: TGTGCCAGCTCACCACCGCAGCGCTCCTACAATGAGCAGTTCTTC
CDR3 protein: CASSPPQRSYNEQFF

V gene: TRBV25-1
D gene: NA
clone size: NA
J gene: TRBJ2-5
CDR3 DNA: TGTGCCAGCAGTGATCGTCGCAGGGTTGAGACCCAGTACTTC
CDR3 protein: CASSDRRRVETQYF

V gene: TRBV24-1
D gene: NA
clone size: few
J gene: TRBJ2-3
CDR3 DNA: TGTGCCACCAGTGACGGGAGGACAGTCACAGATACGCAGTATTTT
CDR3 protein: CATSDGRTVTDTQYF

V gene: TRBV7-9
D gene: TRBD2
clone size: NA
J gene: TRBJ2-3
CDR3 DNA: TGTGCCAGCAGCCTCGACTTGAGGGACTACATCACGCAGTATTTT
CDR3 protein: CASSLDLRDYITQYF

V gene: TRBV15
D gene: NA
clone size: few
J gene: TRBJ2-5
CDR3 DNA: TGTGCCACCAGCAGAGATATTGGGCGCGGGGAGACCCAGTACTTC
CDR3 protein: CATSRDIGRGETQYF

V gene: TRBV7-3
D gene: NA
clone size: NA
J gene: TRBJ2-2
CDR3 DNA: TGTGCCAGCAGCCACAGGGATTATCCCGGGGAGCTGTTTTTT
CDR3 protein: CASSHRDYPGELFF

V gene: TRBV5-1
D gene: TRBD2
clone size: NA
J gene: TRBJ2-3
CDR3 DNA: TGCGCCAGCAGCGGGGGGACTAGCGCCACCACAGATACGCAGTATTTT
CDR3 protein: CASSGGTSATTDTQYF

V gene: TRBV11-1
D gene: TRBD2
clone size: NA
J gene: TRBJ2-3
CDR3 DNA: TGTGCCAGCAGCTCACAGGGGACGTATGGGACTAGCGGTCCAGGGGCAGATACGCAGTATTTT
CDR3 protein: CASSSQGTYGTSGPGADTQYF

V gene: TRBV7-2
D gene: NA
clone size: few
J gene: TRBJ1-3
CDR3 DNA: TGTGCCAGCATCCGGACGGGGACTGGAAACACCATATATTTT
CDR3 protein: CASIRTGTGNTIYF

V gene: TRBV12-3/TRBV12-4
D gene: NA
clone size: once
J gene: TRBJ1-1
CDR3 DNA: TGTGCCAGCAGTTCATTTACCGGGACAACGAACACTGAAGCTTTCTTT
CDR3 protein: CASSSFTGTTNTEAFF

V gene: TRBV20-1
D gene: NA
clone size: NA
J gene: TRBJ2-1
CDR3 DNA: TGCAGTGCTAGACCAGGGTACAATGAGCAGTTCTTC
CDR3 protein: CSARPGYNEQFF

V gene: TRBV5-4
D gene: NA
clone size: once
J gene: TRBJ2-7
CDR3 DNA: TGTGCCAGCAGCGGCAGGGGTGACTACGAGCGGTACTTC
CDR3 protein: CASSGRGDYERYF

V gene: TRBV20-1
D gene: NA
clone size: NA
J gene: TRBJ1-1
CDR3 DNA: TGCAGTGCTAGAGATCAGGGGAGTAGCACTGAAGCTTTCTTT
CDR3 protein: CSARDQGSSTEAFF

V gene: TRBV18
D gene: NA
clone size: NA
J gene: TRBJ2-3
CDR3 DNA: TGTGCCAGCTCACCACCGGCCAGGGCAGATACGCAGTATTTT
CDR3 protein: CASSPPARADTQYF

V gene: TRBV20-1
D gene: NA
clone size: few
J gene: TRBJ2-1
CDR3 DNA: TGCAGTGCCTGGGGAGGGGGACCCTCCTACAATGAGCAGTTCTTC
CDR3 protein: CSAWGGGPSYNEQFF

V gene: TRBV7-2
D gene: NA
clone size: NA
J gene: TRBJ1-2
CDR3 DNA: TGTGCCAGCAGCTTAGCGAACCGCTACACCTTC
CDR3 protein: CASSLANRYTF

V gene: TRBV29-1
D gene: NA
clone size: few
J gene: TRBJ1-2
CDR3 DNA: TGCAGCGTTGAAAAAAGCTACACCTATGGCTACACCTTC
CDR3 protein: CSVEKSYTYGYTF

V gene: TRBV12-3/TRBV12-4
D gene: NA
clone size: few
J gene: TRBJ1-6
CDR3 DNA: TGTGCCAGCAGCCCCCGGGTGTGGCAGGAAAATTCACCCCTCCACTTT
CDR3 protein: CASSPRVWQENSPLHF

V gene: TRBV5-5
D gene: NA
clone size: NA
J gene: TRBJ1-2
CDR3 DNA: TGTGCCAGCACTTTCCTTTGGCAGGGTGTGGACTACACCTTC
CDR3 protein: CASTFLWQGVDYTF

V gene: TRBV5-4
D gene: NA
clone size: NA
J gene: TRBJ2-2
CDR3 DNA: TGTGCCAGCAGCTTGGTCTCTACCGCGAACACCGGGGAGCTGTTTTTT
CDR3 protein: CASSLVSTANTGELFF

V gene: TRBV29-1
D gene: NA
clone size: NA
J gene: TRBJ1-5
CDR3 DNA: TGCAGCGTCACTCAGGGGTTTAGCAATCAGCCCCAGCATTTT
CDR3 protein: CSVTQGFSNQPQHF

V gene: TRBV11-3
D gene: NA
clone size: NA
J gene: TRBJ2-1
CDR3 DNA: TGTGCCAGCAGCTCGACCGGGACGCGAACCACCAGTGAGCAGTTCTTC
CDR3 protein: CASSSTGTRTTSEQFF

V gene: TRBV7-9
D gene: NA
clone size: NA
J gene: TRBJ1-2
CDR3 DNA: TGTGCCAGCAGCTCCCGAAAACCGAGAGAGGGGAACTATGGCTACACCTTC
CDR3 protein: CASSSRKPREGNYGYTF

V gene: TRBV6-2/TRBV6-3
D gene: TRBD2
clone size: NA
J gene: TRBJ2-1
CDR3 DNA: TGTGCCAGCAGTTTCGGACTAGCGGGAGCTGAGCAGTTCTTC
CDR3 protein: CASSFGLAGAEQFF

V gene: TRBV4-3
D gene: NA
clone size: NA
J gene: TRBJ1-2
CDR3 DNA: TGCGCCAGCAGCCAAGGGGGAGGCCTATATGGCTACACCTTC
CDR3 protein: CASSQGGGLYGYTF

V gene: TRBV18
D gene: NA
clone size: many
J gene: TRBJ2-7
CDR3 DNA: TGTGCCAGCAGCTTAGACCGGAGCTCCTACGAGCAGTACTTC
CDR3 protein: CASSLDRSSYEQYF

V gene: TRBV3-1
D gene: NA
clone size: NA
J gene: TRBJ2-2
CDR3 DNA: TGTGCCAGCAGCCAAGACCCAGGGCAGGCCGGGGAGCTGTTTTTT
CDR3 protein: CASSQDPGQAGELFF

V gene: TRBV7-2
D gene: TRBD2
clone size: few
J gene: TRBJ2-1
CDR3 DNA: TGTGCCAGCAGCACGGGACTAGCGGGAGAAGATGAGCAGTTCTTC
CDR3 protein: CASSTGLAGEDEQFF

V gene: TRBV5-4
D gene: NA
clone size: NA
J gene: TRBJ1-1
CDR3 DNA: TGTGCCAGCAGCTTGGGTGGGACTCAAACAAACACTGAAGCTTTCTTT
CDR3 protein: CASSLGGTQTNTEAFF

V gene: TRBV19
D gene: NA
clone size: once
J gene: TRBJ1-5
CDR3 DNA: TGTGCCAGTAGGATTCAGGGTGCGCAGCCCCAGCATTTT
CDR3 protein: CASRIQGAQPQHF